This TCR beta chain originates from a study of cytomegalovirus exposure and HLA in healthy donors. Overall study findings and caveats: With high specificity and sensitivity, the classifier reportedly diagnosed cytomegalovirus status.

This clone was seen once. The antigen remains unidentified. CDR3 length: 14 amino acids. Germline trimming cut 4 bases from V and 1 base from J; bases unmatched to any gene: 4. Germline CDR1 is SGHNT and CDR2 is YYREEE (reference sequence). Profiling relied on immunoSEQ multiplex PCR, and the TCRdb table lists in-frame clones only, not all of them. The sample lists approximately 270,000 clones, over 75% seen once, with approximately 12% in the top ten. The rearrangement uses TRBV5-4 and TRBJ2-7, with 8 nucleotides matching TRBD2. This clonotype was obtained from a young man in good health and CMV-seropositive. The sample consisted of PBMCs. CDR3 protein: CASSPQRESYEQYF. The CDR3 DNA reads TGTGCCAGCAGCCCTCAGCGGGAGTCCTACGAGCAGTACTTC.